This T cell receptor (beta chain) was observed in a study of spatial heterogeneity in lung cancer. Study summary: Counts of TCR transcripts in tumor regions tracked strongly with a T cell module score that came from matched bulk RNA-seq. Study-level findings and limits: Estimated coverage of tumor T cells was around 7.7% for alpha and 12% to 15% for beta chains. Expanded TCRs classified as ubiquitous or regional were counted, and these counts tracked ubiquitous and regional nonsynonymous mutations, respectively. The number of expanded tumor alpha and beta chains correlated with mutation number.

The time point: sample taken at primary tumor resection. Relative to its sample, this clonotype is medium-sized (0.01 to 0.1%). Its antigen remains unidentified. The V gene end was trimmed by 8 bases and the J gene end by 3 bases; junction bases not matched to a gene: 10. The germline CDR1 and CDR2 sequences are MNHEY and SMNVEV (reference sequence). This CDR3 has 16 residues. MiXCR, applied by TCRdb to the 5' RACE reads, yields one record per CDR3 protein. The sample includes 4,900 or so distinct CDR3 sequences, over 20% seen only once; the top ten take roughly 10%. The receptor's source is a male donor with early-stage non-small cell lung cancer. The specimen was lung tumor tissue, collected at surgery. J is TRBJ1-6 and V is TRBV27; 7 bases are a match to TRBD1. CDR3: CASLPNRDSYNSPLHF. The DNA for the CDR3 is TGTGCCAGCCTCCCCAACCGGGACAGCTATAATTCACCCCTCCACTTT.